The clone carrying this TCR beta chain was detected a few times. Its target is not known. This sample stems from a study of post-analysis software for immune sequencing data. Study context: The courses of disease that were included comprised relapsing-remitting, secondary progressive and progressive-relapsing multiple sclerosis. Study results and limitations: In multiple sclerosis, normalized Chao1 diversity was significantly below that of controls. TRBV5-6, TRBV5-1 and TRBV20-1 belonged to a set of a few TRBV segments that were more frequent in patients than controls.

Included in the TCR beta cDNA libraries were unique molecular identifiers. TCRdb recomputed calls from the PCR reads with MiXCR, one row per CDR3 protein. Counted here are about 540,000 distinct CDR3 sequences, under 40% occurring once; the ten biggest clones make up about 6%. CDR3 length: 14 residues. Germline V gene lookup returns CDR1 LNHNV and CDR2 YYDKDF (reference sequence). V lost 1 base to trimming and J lost 4 bases, with 9 bases between them. V and J are TRBV15 and TRBJ2-3; D is uncertain. The clonotype originates from a girl under 18 with multiple sclerosis. Sequencing input: blood. The CDR3 DNA reads as TGTGCCACCAGCAGAGTGGCGGCGGCAGATACGCAGTATTTT. Amino acid sequence: CATSRVAAADTQYF.